This is a list of T cell receptor beta chains from one sample in a study of T cell responses to AZD1222 COVID-19 vaccine. This table comes from immunoSEQ multiplex PCR, and its TCRdb copy is limited to in-frame clones, with some not included. The repertoire consists of more than 150,000 clones, with around 88% occurring once and the leading ten covering approximately 0.5%. The source material was peripheral blood, sampled on day 0 of AZD1222 vaccination. The receptors shown here come from an adult in good health. Both conserved end residues are part of each CDR3. Each record gives: clone size, V gene, J gene, D gene, CDR3 protein, CDR3 DNA. A D gene is named only where the DNA matches it firmly. The listing skips clone size in some rows; elsewhere it reads once, few, many or a size class.

size: NA; V: TRBV28; J: TRBJ1-4; D: NA; CDR3: CASSRTPNDEKLFF; DNA: TGTGCCAGCAGTCGGACACCGAACGATGAAAAACTGTTTTTT
size: NA; V: TRBV29-1; J: TRBJ1-3; D: TRBD1; CDR3: CSVADRGGNTIYF; DNA: TGCAGCGTTGCCGACAGGGGAGGAAACACCATATATTTT
size: NA; V: TRBV10-1; J: TRBJ1-1; D: NA; CDR3: CASSEAPGLGWTEAFF; DNA: TGCGCCAGCAGTGAGGCTCCGGGACTCGGATGGACTGAAGCTTTCTTT
size: NA; V: TRBV14; J: TRBJ2-4; D: NA; CDR3: CASSRSRPLNIQYF; DNA: TGTGCCAGCAGCCGATCACGTCCTCTCAACATTCAGTACTTC
size: NA; V: TRBV25-1; J: TRBJ1-2; D: TRBD1; CDR3: CASSEYLGQTNYGYTF; DNA: TGTGCCAGCAGTGAATATCTGGGACAGACTAACTATGGCTACACCTTC
size: NA; V: TRBV28; J: TRBJ2-1; D: NA; CDR3: CASSLSYGGAQGNEQFF; DNA: TGTGCCAGCAGTTTATCGTATGGGGGGGCGCAGGGCAATGAGCAGTTCTTC
size: NA; V: TRBV5-1; J: TRBJ2-1; D: NA; CDR3: CASSLGRGYNEQFF; DNA: TGCGCCAGCAGCTTAGGGCGGGGCTACAATGAGCAGTTCTTC
size: NA; V: TRBV7-2; J: TRBJ2-1; D: TRBD2; CDR3: CASSYLAGGASNEQFF; DNA: TGTGCCAGCAGCTATCTAGCGGGGGGCGCAAGCAATGAGCAGTTCTTC
size: NA; V: TRBV5-5; J: TRBJ1-1; D: TRBD1; CDR3: CASSLRTGTGLNTEAFF; DNA: TGTGCCAGCAGCTTGCGCACCGGGACAGGGCTGAACACTGAAGCTTTCTTT
size: NA; V: TRBV3-1/TRBV3-2; J: TRBJ2-3; D: NA; CDR3: CASSQPGQYSTQYF; DNA: TGTGCCAGCAGCCAACCAGGACAGTATTCAACGCAGTATTTT
size: NA; V: TRBV5-4; J: TRBJ2-2; D: TRBD2; CDR3: CASSPASGKTGELFF; DNA: TGTGCCAGCAGCCCAGCTAGCGGGAAGACCGGGGAGCTGTTTTTT
size: NA; V: TRBV28; J: TRBJ1-5; D: TRBD1; CDR3: CASRLGQGAQPQHF; DNA: TGTGCCAGCAGACTCGGACAGGGGGCTCAGCCCCAGCATTTT
size: once; V: TRBV11-2; J: TRBJ2-5; D: NA; CDR3: CASSFAGSRQPQETQYF; DNA: TGTGCCAGCAGCTTTGCTGGGAGCCGACAGCCCCAAGAGACCCAGTACTTC
size: NA; V: TRBV3-1/TRBV3-2; J: TRBJ2-3; D: TRBD2; CDR3: CASSHLHGRGGPSADTQYF; DNA: TGTGCCAGCAGCCACCTCCATGGTCGGGGGGGGCCGTCTGCAGATACGCAGTATTTT
size: NA; V: TRBV4-2; J: TRBJ2-1; D: NA; CDR3: CASSEIGENEQFF; DNA: TGTGCCAGCAGCGAAATAGGGGAAAATGAGCAGTTCTTC
size: once; V: TRBV7-9; J: TRBJ2-5; D: NA; CDR3: CASSLNPGGETQYF; DNA: TGTGCCAGCAGCTTAAACCCCGGCGGGGAGACCCAGTACTTC
size: NA; V: TRBV25-1; J: TRBJ1-2; D: NA; CDR3: CASSERIGGSGYTF; DNA: TGTGCCAGCAGTGAACGTATCGGGGGCAGTGGCTACACCTTC
size: once; V: TRBV19; J: TRBJ1-2; D: NA; CDR3: CASSSPRGMTSYTF; DNA: TGTGCCAGTAGTTCCCCCAGAGGAATGACCAGCTACACCTTC
size: NA; V: TRBV24-1; J: TRBJ1-2; D: NA; CDR3: CATSSDGRNYGYTF; DNA: TGTGCCACCAGTTCAGACGGCCGTAACTATGGCTACACCTTC
size: once; V: TRBV27; J: TRBJ1-2; D: TRBD1; CDR3: CASSLSTGGYGYGYTF; DNA: TGTGCCAGCAGTTTATCGACAGGGGGCTATGGCTATGGCTACACCTTC
size: NA; V: TRBV7-2; J: TRBJ1-1; D: TRBD1; CDR3: CASSLVTNRQGGEAFF; DNA: TGTGCCAGCAGCTTAGTCACTAATCGACAGGGGGGAGAGGCTTTCTTT
size: NA; V: TRBV29-1; J: TRBJ1-2; D: TRBD1; CDR3: CSVRWGQGIANYGYTF; DNA: TGCAGCGTGAGATGGGGACAGGGGATTGCCAACTATGGCTACACCTTC
size: NA; V: TRBV5-1; J: TRBJ1-4; D: NA; CDR3: CASSSRVTGENEKLFF; DNA: TGCGCCAGCAGCTCCCGGGTCACGGGGGAGAATGAAAAACTGTTTTTT
size: NA; V: TRBV7-3; J: TRBJ1-1; D: NA; CDR3: CASAPTRNTEAFF; DNA: TGTGCCAGCGCCCCTACGAGGAACACTGAAGCTTTCTTT
size: NA; V: TRBV2; J: TRBJ1-5; D: NA; CDR3: CASSTDTNSNQPQHF; DNA: TGTGCCAGCAGTACGGACACCAATAGCAATCAGCCCCAGCATTTT
size: NA; V: TRBV6-5; J: TRBJ2-7; D: NA; CDR3: CASRLDASYEQYF; DNA: TGTGCCAGCAGGTTGGACGCCTCCTACGAGCAGTACTTC
size: once; V: TRBV29-1; J: TRBJ1-3; D: NA; CDR3: CSVRVGGNTIYF; DNA: TGCAGCGTGAGGGTGGGTGGAAACACCATATATTTT
size: NA; V: TRBV12-3/TRBV12-4; J: TRBJ2-7; D: TRBD1; CDR3: CASQGQSYEQYF; DNA: TGTGCCAGCCAGGGACAGTCCTACGAGCAGTACTTC
size: NA; V: TRBV28; J: TRBJ2-7; D: NA; CDR3: CASSLRSGLKTYEQYF; DNA: TGTGCCAGCAGTTTACGCTCAGGGCTGAAGACCTACGAGCAGTACTTC
size: once; V: TRBV4-3; J: TRBJ2-1; D: NA; CDR3: CASSQSPSGGRYLNEQFF; DNA: TGCGCCAGCAGCCAATCTCCTTCGGGGGGCCGCTATCTCAATGAGCAGTTCTTC
size: NA; V: TRBV9; J: TRBJ2-2; D: NA; CDR3: CASSFQTDTGELFF; DNA: TGTGCCAGCAGCTTCCAGACGGATACCGGGGAGCTGTTTTTT
size: once; V: TRBV2; J: TRBJ2-1; D: NA; CDR3: CASSGQVRAAGNEQFF; DNA: TGTGCCAGCAGTGGCCAGGTGAGGGCAGCGGGCAATGAGCAGTTCTTC
size: NA; V: TRBV19; J: TRBJ1-5; D: NA; CDR3: CASSIAGHYQPQHF; DNA: TGTGCCAGTAGTATAGCGGGACACTATCAGCCCCAGCATTTT
size: NA; V: TRBV5-5; J: TRBJ1-6; D: TRBD1; CDR3: CASSLGQENSPLHF; DNA: TGTGCCAGCAGCTTAGGACAGGAGAATTCACCCCTCCACTTT
size: NA; V: TRBV19; J: TRBJ1-2; D: TRBD1; CDR3: CASRPGQGAYGYTF; DNA: TGTGCCAGTAGACCGGGACAGGGGGCCTATGGCTACACCTTC
size: NA; V: TRBV3-1/TRBV3-2; J: TRBJ2-4; D: TRBD2; CDR3: CASSRGTSGGTAKNIQYF; DNA: TGTGCCAGCAGCCGCGGGACTAGCGGGGGGACAGCCAAAAACATTCAGTACTTC
size: once; V: TRBV27; J: TRBJ2-2; D: NA; CDR3: CASRPQNTGELFF; DNA: TGTGCCAGCAGGCCTCAGAATACCGGGGAGCTGTTTTTT
size: NA; V: TRBV6-5; J: TRBJ2-6; D: NA; CDR3: CASLLGAGANVLTF; DNA: TGTGCCAGCCTCCTCGGGGCCGGGGCCAACGTCCTGACTTTC
size: NA; V: TRBV10-2; J: TRBJ2-7; D: NA; CDR3: CASSEVPTYEQYF; DNA: TGCGCCAGCAGTGAAGTCCCCACCTACGAGCAGTACTTC
size: NA; V: TRBV28; J: TRBJ2-2; D: NA; CDR3: CASSLEGLRNTGELFF; DNA: TGTGCCAGCAGTTTAGAGGGCCTCAGGAACACCGGGGAGCTGTTTTTT
size: NA; V: TRBV5-8; J: TRBJ2-7; D: NA; CDR3: CASALVIRGRSPEQYF; DNA: TGTGCCAGCGCCTTAGTCATACGGGGGCGCTCACCCGAGCAGTACTTC